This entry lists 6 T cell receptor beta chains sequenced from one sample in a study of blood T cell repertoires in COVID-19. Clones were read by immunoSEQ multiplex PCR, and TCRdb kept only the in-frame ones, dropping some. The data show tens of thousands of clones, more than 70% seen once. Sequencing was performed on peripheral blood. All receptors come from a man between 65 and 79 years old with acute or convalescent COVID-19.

CDR3 DNA: TGTGCCAGCAGTGACGGACAGGGGGCCTCAGACTATGGCTACACCTTC. Its protein is CASSDGQGASDYGYTF. This rearrangement joins TRBV6-1 to TRBJ1-2; 11 bases map to TRBD1. CDR3 length equals 16 residues. V gave up 3 bases and J gave up 3 bases; unmatched junction bases: 6. Germline V gene sequence: CDR1 MNHNS, CDR2 SASEGT.

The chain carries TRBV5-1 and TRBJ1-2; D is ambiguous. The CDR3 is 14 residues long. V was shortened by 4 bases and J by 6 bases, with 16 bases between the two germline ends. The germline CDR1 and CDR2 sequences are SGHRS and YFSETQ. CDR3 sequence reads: CASSPLGLRHGYTF. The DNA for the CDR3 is TGCGCCAGCAGCCCACTAGGGTTGCGCCATGGCTACACCTTC.

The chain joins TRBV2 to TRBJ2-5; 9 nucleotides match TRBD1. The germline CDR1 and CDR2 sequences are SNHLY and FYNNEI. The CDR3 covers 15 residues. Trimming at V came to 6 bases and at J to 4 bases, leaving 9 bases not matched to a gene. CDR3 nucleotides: TGTGCCAGCAGATTACAGGGGGCCGCACGAGAGACCCAGTACTTC. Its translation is CASRLQGAARETQYF.

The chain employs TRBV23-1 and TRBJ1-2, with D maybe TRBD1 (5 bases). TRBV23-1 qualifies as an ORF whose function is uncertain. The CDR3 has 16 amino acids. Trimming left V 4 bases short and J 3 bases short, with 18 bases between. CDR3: CASSRLPGRGYYGYTF. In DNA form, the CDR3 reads TGCGCCAGCAGTCGCCTCCCCGGTCGGGGGTACTATGGCTACACCTTC.

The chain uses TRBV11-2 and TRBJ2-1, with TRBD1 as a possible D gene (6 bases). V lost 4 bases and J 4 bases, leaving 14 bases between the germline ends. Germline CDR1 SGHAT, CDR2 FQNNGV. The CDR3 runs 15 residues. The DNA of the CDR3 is TGTGCCAGCAGCTCAGGGACACCTAGATACAATGAGCAGTTCTTC. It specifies CASSSGTPRYNEQFF. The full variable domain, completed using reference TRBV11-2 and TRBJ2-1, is EAGVAQSPRYKIIEKRQSVAFWCNPISGHATLYWYQQILGQGPKLLIQFQNNGVVDDSQLPKDRFSAERLKGVDSTLKIQPAKLEDSAVYLCASSSGTPRYNEQFFGPGTRLTVL.

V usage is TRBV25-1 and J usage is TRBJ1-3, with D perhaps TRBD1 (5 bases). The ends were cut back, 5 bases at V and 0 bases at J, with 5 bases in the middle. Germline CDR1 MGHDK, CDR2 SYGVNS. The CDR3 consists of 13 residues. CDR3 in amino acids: CASSRGSGNTIYF. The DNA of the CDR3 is TGTGCCAGCAGTAGGGGCTCTGGAAACACCATATATTTT.